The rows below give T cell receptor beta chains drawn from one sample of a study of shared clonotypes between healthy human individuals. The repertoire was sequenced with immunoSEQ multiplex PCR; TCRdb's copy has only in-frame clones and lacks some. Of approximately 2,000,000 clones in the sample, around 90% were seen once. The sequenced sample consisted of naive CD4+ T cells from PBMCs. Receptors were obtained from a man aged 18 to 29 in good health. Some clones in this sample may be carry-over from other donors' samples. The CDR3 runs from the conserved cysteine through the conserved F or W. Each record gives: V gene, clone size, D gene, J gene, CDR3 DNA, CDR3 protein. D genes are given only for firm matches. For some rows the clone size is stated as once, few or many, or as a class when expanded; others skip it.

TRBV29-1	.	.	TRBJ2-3	TGCAGCGGATCCGGGACGGTTAGCACAGATACGCAGTATTTT	CSGSGTVSTDTQYF
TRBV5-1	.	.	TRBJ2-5	TGCGCCAGCTCAAACCGGGGAGAGACCCAGTACTTC	CASSNRGETQYF
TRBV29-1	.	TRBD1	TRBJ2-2	TGCAGCGTTGAAGATCGACGTAGGACAGGGGTAACCGGGGAGCTGTTTTTT	CSVEDRRRTGVTGELFF
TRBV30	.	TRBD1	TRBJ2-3	TGTGCCTGGTGTCGGTGGACAGGGGCAGATACGCAGTATTTT	CAWCRWTGADTQYF
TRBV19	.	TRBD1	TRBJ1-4	TGTGCCAGTAGCCCCAGGGGGGGTGAAAAACTGTTTTTT	CASSPRGGEKLFF
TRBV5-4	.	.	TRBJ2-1	TGTGCCAGCAGCTTGGGGGCTAGCATTGATGAGCAGTTCTTC	CASSLGASIDEQFF
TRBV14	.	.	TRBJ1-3	TGTGCCAGCAGCCGCAACCCTGGAAGGAGCTCTGGAAACACCATATATTTT	CASSRNPGRSSGNTIYF
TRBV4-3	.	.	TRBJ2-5	TGCGCCAGCAGCCAGCAGACTCTGGAGACCCAGTACTTC	CASSQQTLETQYF
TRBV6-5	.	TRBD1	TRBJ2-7	TGTGCCAGCAGGGACCGGGACAGGGTAACCGAGCAGTACTTC	CASRDRDRVTEQYF
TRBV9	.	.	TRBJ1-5	TGTGCCAGCAGCGTAGATTCTAGCAATCAGCCCCAGCATTTT	CASSVDSSNQPQHF
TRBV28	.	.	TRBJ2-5	TGTGCCAGCTCAACAACTAAGGAGACCCAGTACTTC	CASSTTKETQYF
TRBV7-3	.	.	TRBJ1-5	TGTGCCAGGAACAATCAGCCCCAGCATTTT	CARNNQPQHF
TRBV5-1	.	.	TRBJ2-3	TGCGCCAGCAGTCCTGTTCCTTTGGGGACAGATACGCAGTATTTT	CASSPVPLGTDTQYF
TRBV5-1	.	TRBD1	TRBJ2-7	TGCGCCAGCAGCTTGGGGACAGGGCGCTCCTACGAGCAGTACTTC	CASSLGTGRSYEQYF
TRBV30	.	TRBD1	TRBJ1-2	TGTGCCTGGACACCAACAGGGGGGGGCTACACCTTC	CAWTPTGGGYTF
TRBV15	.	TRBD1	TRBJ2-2	TGTGCCACCAGTACTGGGACAGGACCCACCGGGGAGCTGTTTTTT	CATSTGTGPTGELFF
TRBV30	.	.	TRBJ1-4	TGTGCCTGGAGTGTAGGTGGGATCGGCGAAAAACTGTTTTTT	CAWSVGGIGEKLFF
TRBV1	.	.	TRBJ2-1	TGCACCAGCAGCCAAGCCCCCCGGGTTGAGCAGTTCTTC	CTSSQAPRVEQFF
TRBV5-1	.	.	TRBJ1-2	TGCGCCAGCAGCTTTGGGAGTGGCAGATCCTATGGCTACACCTTC	CASSFGSGRSYGYTF
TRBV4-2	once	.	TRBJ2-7	TGTGCCAGCAGCCAATCCCGGAGTTCTTACGAGCAGTACTTC	CASSQSRSSYEQYF
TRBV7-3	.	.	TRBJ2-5	TGTGCCAGCAGCCCAGGGTCCGGGGAGACCCAGTACTTC	CASSPGSGETQYF
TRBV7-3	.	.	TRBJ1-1	TGTGCCAGCAGCAATACTCCAGGGGACACTGAAGCTTTCTTT	CASSNTPGDTEAFF
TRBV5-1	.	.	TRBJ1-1	TGCGCCAGCAGCCCTCCACGGGGGGGGACTGAAGCTTTCTTT	CASSPPRGGTEAFF
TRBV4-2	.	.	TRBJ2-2	TGTGCCAGCAGCCGCTTGGCCGGGAGTGGCACCGGGGAGCTGTTTTTT	CASSRLAGSGTGELFF
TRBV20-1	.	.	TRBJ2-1	TGCAGTGCCCCCCGAGGGGAGCAGTTCTTC	CSAPRGEQFF
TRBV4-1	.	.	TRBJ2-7	TGCGCCAGCAGCCAAGAATCCGGGATAACCTACGAGCAGTACTTC	CASSQESGITYEQYF
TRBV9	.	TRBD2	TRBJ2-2	TGTGCCAGCAGCGTAGACCCAGCGGGATCCGGGGAGCTGTTTTTT	CASSVDPAGSGELFF
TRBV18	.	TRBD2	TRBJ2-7	TGTGCCAGCTCACCAATGGAAGGACTAGATCGGGGGGAGCAGTACTTC	CASSPMEGLDRGEQYF
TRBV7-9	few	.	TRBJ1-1	TGTGCCAGCAGCTTAGAACTTGGGGGTGCGAACACTGAAGCTTTCTTT	CASSLELGGANTEAFF
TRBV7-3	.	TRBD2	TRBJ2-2	TGTGCCAGCAGCTTAAGGAGCGGGGACACCGGGGAGCTGTTTTTT	CASSLRSGDTGELFF
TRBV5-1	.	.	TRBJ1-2	TGCGCCAGCAGCTCTGGACAGACTGATAACTATGGCTACACCTTC	CASSSGQTDNYGYTF
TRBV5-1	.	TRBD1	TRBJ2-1	TGCGCCAGCAGCCCCTCTACGACGACAGGGTGGAATGAGCAGTTCTTC	CASSPSTTTGWNEQFF